Listed below are T cell receptor beta chains from one sample, sequenced in a study of molecular identifiers for immune sequencing clone quantification. In TCRdb, the PCR reads were re-called with MiXCR into one record per CDR3 protein. The sample carries around 86,000 distinct CDR3 sequences, around 20% recorded once. The sample consisted of naive CD8+ T cells from blood, with Jurkat cell RNA spiked in. The receptors come from a human donor in good health. Some libraries in this study had Jurkat cell RNA spiked in. The CDR3 runs from the conserved cysteine through the conserved F or W. The D gene is left open where the match is weak. Clone size is stated in some rows and not others, as once, few, many or a class when expanded.

clone_size j_call d_call v_call cdr3_aa cdr3_nt
many TRBJ2-1 - TRBV27 CASSGALGYNEQFF TGTGCCAGCAGTGGTGCCTTAGGGTACAATGAGCAGTTCTTC
- TRBJ2-7 - TRBV2 CASNRGGYEQYF TGTGCCAGCAACAGGGGAGGGTACGAGCAGTACTTC
many TRBJ1-1 TRBD1 TRBV4-3 CASSPTGGWGTEAFF TGCGCCAGCAGCCCGACAGGGGGTTGGGGCACTGAAGCTTTCTTT
many TRBJ2-1 TRBD1 TRBV5-1 CASREGQGPYNEQFF TGCGCCAGCAGAGAGGGACAGGGGCCCTACAATGAGCAGTTCTTC
many TRBJ2-1 TRBD2 TRBV4-3 CASSQGSGAYNEQFF TGCGCCAGCAGCCAAGGTAGCGGGGCCTACAATGAGCAGTTCTTC
many TRBJ2-1 TRBD2 TRBV5-1 CASSRGGDSSYNEQFF TGCGCCAGCAGCCGCGGGGGGGACAGCTCCTACAATGAGCAGTTCTTC
many TRBJ2-2 - TRBV6-5 CASSYGQMTGELFF TGTGCCAGCAGTTACGGCCAGATGACCGGGGAGCTGTTTTTT
many TRBJ2-7 - TRBV6-2/TRBV6-3 CASSYGLSSYEQYF TGTGCCAGCAGTTACGGGTTGAGCTCCTACGAGCAGTACTTC
- TRBJ1-2 TRBD1 TRBV15 CATSRVGAGGDYGYTF TGTGCCACCAGCAGAGTTGGAGCAGGGGGTGACTATGGCTACACCTTC
- TRBJ1-1 TRBD1 TRBV6-5 CASKTGDFGTEAFF TGTGCCAGCAAAACAGGGGATTTCGGCACTGAAGCTTTCTTT
many TRBJ1-5 - TRBV12-3/TRBV12-4 CASSFGGNQPQHF TGTGCCAGCAGTTTTGGAGGGAATCAGCCCCAGCATTTT
- TRBJ1-1 TRBD1 TRBV5-3 CASSQVQGAGEAFF TGTGCCAGCAGCCAAGTACAGGGGGCTGGTGAAGCTTTCTTT
- TRBJ2-2 - TRBV4-3 CASSQDEAGELFF TGCGCCAGCAGCCAAGATGAGGCCGGGGAGCTGTTTTTT
few TRBJ2-2 - TRBV6-2/TRBV6-3 CASSYSAGTGELFF TGTGCCAGCAGTTACTCCGCGGGCACCGGGGAGCTGTTTTTT
many TRBJ2-7 - TRBV4-3 CASSQDPGVSIYEQYF TGCGCCAGCAGCCAAGACCCGGGAGTTTCGATCTACGAGCAGTACTTC
- TRBJ2-5 - TRBV13 CASSSRGTPRETQYF TGTGCCAGCAGCTCCAGAGGGACTCCGAGGGAGACCCAGTACTTC